A single sample is the source of the 15 T cell receptor beta chains below, sequenced in a study of T-cell memory formation after mild COVID-19. TCRdb re-called the 5' RACE reads through MiXCR, storing one row per CDR3 protein. Of just under 550,000 distinct CDR3 sequences in the sample, roughly 21% are singletons; the top ten hold around 13%. The sequencing input was PBMCs or a T cell subset sorted from them (not recorded which). The receptors were gathered from an adult woman who had mild COVID-19 (a few samples of this study predate the infection). Cell type and time point are not known.

This clonotype came up a few times. The rearrangement links TRBV12-5 to TRBJ1-5; tentatively, D is TRBD1 (5 bases). The CDR3 has 14 residues. The V gene lost 4 bases and the J gene lost 0 bases, with 7 bases spanning the gap. Germline V gene sequence: CDR1 LGHNT, CDR2 FRNRAP. CDR3 sequence: CASGSGYSNQPQHF. For the CDR3, the DNA is TGTGCTAGTGGTTCAGGGTATAGCAATCAGCCCCAGCATTTT.

There are a few counts of this clonotype. This sequence joins TRBV11-2 and TRBJ2-2; D unclear. The CDR3 covers 12 residues. Looked up from germline, CDR1 is SGHAT and CDR2 is FQNNGV. Trimming left V 5 bases short and J 7 bases short, with 8 bases between. CDR3: CASSTAVGELFF. The CDR3, as DNA: TGTGCCAGCAGCACGGCGGTCGGGGAGCTGTTTTTT. The full variable domain, completed using reference TRBV11-2 and TRBJ2-2, is EAGVAQSPRYKIIEKRQSVAFWCNPISGHATLYWYQQILGQGPKLLIQFQNNGVVDDSQLPKDRFSAERLKGVDSTLKIQPAKLEDSAVYLCASSTAVGELFFGEGSRLTVL.

The chain employs TRBV7-2 and TRBJ1-3; no firm D call. Germline V gene data show CDR1 as SGHTA and CDR2 as FQGNSA. The CDR3 covers 14 residues. V shed 2 bases and J shed 4 bases, with 9 bases lying between them. The CDR3 bases are TGTGCCAGCAGCTTAATAGCGGGCGGAAACACCATATATTTT. It specifies CASSLIAGGNTIYF.

The table lists this clonotype with many counts. The chain couples TRBV12-3 or TRBV12-4 to TRBJ1-2; D is ambiguous. Trimming removed 3 bases at V and 5 bases at J, with 7 bases between. CDR3 length: 12 amino acids. This chain's CDR3 is CASSLPGYGYTF. The CDR3, as DNA: TGTGCCAGCAGTTTGCCAGGTTATGGCTACACCTTC.

This clonotype was recorded a few times. V gene TRBV20-1 combines with J gene TRBJ2-2, with TRBD2 matching over 7 bases. Germline V lookup: CDR1 DFQATT, CDR2 SNEGSKA (reference sequence). V gave up 1 base and J gave up 2 bases; unmatched junction bases: 1. This CDR3 comprises 14 residues. In nucleotides, the CDR3 is TGCAGTGCTAGAGGCGGGAGTAACACCGGGGAGCTGTTTTTT. The encoded protein is CSARGGSNTGELFF.

This clonotype turned up a few times. The chain recombines TRBV11-2 with TRBJ2-7, with 9 bases matching TRBD2. The CDR3 covers 13 residues. In germline, CDR1 is SGHAT, CDR2 FQNNGV. The V segment lost 4 bases and the J segment 3 bases; nucleotides outside the gene matches: 1. CDR3 loop: CASSSSGIYEQYF. The CDR3 nucleotides read TGTGCCAGCAGCTCTAGCGGGATCTACGAGCAGTACTTC.

This clonotype was recorded a few times. The V call is TRBV7-3, the J call TRBJ2-3; no clear D gene. The CDR3 length is 15 residues. Looked up from germline, CDR1 is SGHTA and CDR2 is FQGTGA. V was trimmed by 0 bases and J by 1 base, leaving 8 bases between them. In DNA, the CDR3 is TGTGCCAGCAGCTTAACGGTCGGTGGCACAGATACGCAGTATTTT. Its translation: CASSLTVGGTDTQYF.

J is TRBJ1-2 and V is TRBV5-1; 9 bases match TRBD1. The CDR3 has 17 amino acids. Germline loops: CDR1 SGHRS, CDR2 YFSETQ. Unmatched junction bases numbered 10, after V lost 4 bases and J lost 0 bases. CDR3 bases: TGCGCCAGCAGCCTAAGGACAGGGGCGACCCCTAACTATGGCTACACCTTC. Translation: CASSLRTGATPNYGYTF.

This clonotype has a handful of counts. The chain combines TRBV7-9 with TRBJ2-1; 13 nucleotides match TRBD2. Losses at the gene ends were 6 bases for V and 8 bases for J; bases not matched to a gene: 7. The CDR3 is 15 residues long. Germline V lookup: CDR1 SEHNR, CDR2 FQNEAQ (reference sequence). Here the CDR3 DNA reads TGTGCCAGCAGGCCCGGGACTAGCGGGATATATGAGCAGTTCTTC. Its protein is CASRPGTSGIYEQFF.

This chain uses TRBV24-1 with TRBJ1-5, with D unresolved. The CDR3 contains 14 residues. CDR1 and CDR2 (germline): KGHDR, SFDVKD. V lost 3 bases to trimming and J lost 1 base, with 6 bases between them. The CDR3: CATSDEQSNQPQHF. The CDR3 DNA is TGTGCCACCAGTGATGAACAAAGCAATCAGCCCCAGCATTTT.

The chain recombines TRBV29-1 with TRBJ2-2, with TRBD1 as a possible D gene (6 bases). The CDR3 covers 14 residues. Per the germline V gene, CDR1 is SQVTM and CDR2 is ANQGSEA. Trimming removed 7 bases at V and 1 base at J, with 13 bases between. Here the CDR3 reads CSGSQTGNTGELFF. The CDR3 DNA reads TGCAGCGGTTCGCAGACAGGGAACACCGGGGAGCTGTTTTTT.

The genes are TRBV25-1 and TRBJ2-5; D is unresolved. This CDR3 is 14 amino acids long. CDR1 is MGHDK, CDR2 SYGVNS, per germline. V gave up 7 bases and J gave up 1 base, with 13 bases separating them. The CDR3 DNA sequence: TGTGCCAGCACTTCGTGGCAGGTCCAAGAGACCCAGTACTTC. Protein sequence: CASTSWQVQETQYF.

This clonotype was seen many times. This sequence joins TRBV29-1 and TRBJ2-4; 9 bases are shared with TRBD2. Losses at the gene ends were 4 bases for V and 0 bases for J; bases not matched to a gene: 4. Germline values: CDR1 SQVTM, CDR2 ANQGSEA. This CDR3 is built from 15 residues. The CDR3, as DNA: TGCAGCGTTGTCCGACTAGCGGTAGCCAAAAACATTCAGTACTTC. Its translation is CSVVRLAVAKNIQYF.

The rearrangement uses TRBV6-5 and TRBJ2-1, with 11 bases matching TRBD2. CDR1 and CDR2 from the germline V gene are MNHEY and SVGAGI. The trim removed 7 bases at V and 5 bases at J, leaving 7 bases unmatched. CDR3 length: 15 amino acids. The CDR3, as DNA: TGTGCCAGCACCCTAGGGACTAGCGGTCACAATGAGCAGTTCTTC. Protein product: CASTLGTSGHNEQFF.

A single count supports this clonotype. The CDR3 bases are TGCGCCAGCAGCCAGTTGGGACAGGGGAATTCACCCCTCCACTTT. Its protein is CASSQLGQGNSPLHF. J is TRBJ1-6 and V is TRBV4-1; 10 nucleotides align to TRBD1. J was trimmed by 7 bases and V by 3 bases; bases with no gene match: 3. Germline CDR1 is MGHRA and CDR2 is YSYEKL. The CDR3 extends over 15 amino acids.